Following are 16 T cell receptor beta chains from one sample sequenced in a study of OX40 agonist ivuxolimab in advanced cancers. The method was the immunoSEQ multiplex PCR assay. The source is immuneACCESS, and TCRdb retained only in-frame sequences with V and J called. Part of the clones is not carried over; for the studies checked, unresolved V genes explain less than half of this, and the remainder is unexplained. The sample table holds 60,000 or so clones, of which approximately 87% were seen once. Jointly, the top ten make up approximately 2.8% of the sample. The specimen was CD4+ or CD8+ T cells sorted from blood, collected in a trial of the OX40 agonist ivuxolimab. These receptor sequences come from an adult with an advanced solid tumor such as melanoma, head and neck, liver or kidney cancer.

This chain links TRBV5-8 with TRBJ2-2; 10 nucleotides agree with TRBD1. Germline CDR1 and CDR2: SGHTS and YDEGEE. The CDR3 has 15 amino acids. The V segment lost 4 bases and the J segment 3 bases; nucleotides outside the gene matches: 3. The CDR3 loop is CASSRGTGDTGELFF. In nucleotides, the CDR3 is TGTGCCAGCAGCCGAGGGACAGGGGACACCGGGGAGCTGTTTTTT.

The CDR3: CASSESPEQYF. The CDR3 nucleotides read TGTGCCAGCAGTGAATCCCCCGAGCAGTACTTC. The chain recombines TRBV2 with TRBJ2-7; unclear D gene. CDR1 is SNHLY, CDR2 FYNNEI, per germline. Between the trimmed V and J ends, which lost 2 bases and 6 bases, there was a span of 5 bases. This CDR3 is 11 amino acids long.

J is TRBJ2-4 and V is TRBV6-6, with 8 bases that match TRBD1. This CDR3 is 15 amino acids long. The V gene end was trimmed by 7 bases and the J gene end by 7 bases; junction bases not matched to a gene: 12. Looked up from germline, CDR1 is MNHNY and CDR2 is SVGAGI (reference sequence). CDR3 sequence (DNA): TGTGCCAGCACCCTCGGACAGGGCGAGGCTAACATTCAGTACTTC. Protein: CASTLGQGEANIQYF.

The chain couples TRBV19 to TRBJ1-6; no definite D call. With 5 bases removed from V and 6 bases from J, the gap between germline ends came to 5 bases. CDR3 length equals 12 residues. From germline, CDR1 is LNHDA and CDR2 SQIVND (reference sequence). CDR3 amino acids: CASSLPNSPLHF. The CDR3 DNA sequence: TGTGCCAGTAGTTTGCCTAATTCACCCCTCCACTTT.

This rearrangement joins TRBV6-5 to TRBJ1-2, with 7 bases matching TRBD1. V lost 8 bases, J lost 4 bases, and 10 bases stayed unmatched. The CDR3 is 14 residues long. The germline CDR1 and CDR2 sequences are MNHEY and SVGAGI. CDR3 coding DNA: TGTGCCAGCCTACACCCAGGGGGGTCCTATGGCTACACCTTC. The encoded protein is CASLHPGGSYGYTF.

The V call is TRBV20-1, the J call TRBJ2-7, with TRBD1 matching over 8 bases. The length of the CDR3 is 11 residues. V shed 6 bases and J 6 bases; nucleotides not matched to a gene: 4. The germline V gene has CDR1 DFQATT and CDR2 SNEGSKA (reference sequence). The CDR3 DNA is TGCAGTGCCTCGGACAGGGTCGAGCAGTACTTC. It encodes CSASDRVEQYF.

The chain carries TRBV5-6 and TRBJ2-5, with 8 bases aligning to TRBD1. The germline CDR1 and CDR2 sequences are SGHDT and YYEEEE. The CDR3 is made up of 15 amino acids. Unmatched junction bases numbered 5, after V lost 0 bases and J lost 4 bases. CDR3: CASSLANTGGETQYF. DNA for the CDR3: TGTGCCAGCAGCTTGGCCAACACAGGGGGAGAGACCCAGTACTTC.

The chain is built from TRBV7-2 and TRBJ1-4; tentative D call: TRBD1 (5 bases). V lost 1 base and J lost 7, with 7 bases in between. Germline CDR1 reads SGHTA; CDR2 reads FQGNSA. The CDR3 runs 13 residues. CDR3 region: CASSLDRFEKLFF. The DNA for the CDR3 is TGTGCCAGCAGCTTAGACAGGTTTGAAAAACTGTTTTTT.

This chain uses TRBV7-2 with TRBJ2-7; TRBD1 or TRBD2 may be the D gene (5 bases each). In germline, CDR1 is SGHTA, CDR2 FQGNSA. This CDR3 comprises 12 residues. The ends were cut back, 2 bases at V and 6 bases at J, with 8 bases in the middle. The CDR3 reads CASSLLGAEQYF. CDR3 bases: TGTGCCAGCAGCTTACTCGGGGCCGAGCAGTACTTC.

This clone turned up a few times. The chain couples TRBV28 to TRBJ1-5; tentatively, D is TRBD1 (5 bases). There are 14 residues in the CDR3. Germline values: CDR1 MDHEN, CDR2 SYDVKM. V gave up 5 bases and J gave up 1 base, with 9 bases separating them. The CDR3 DNA reads TGTGCCAGCAGTCAGGGTTTGAGCAATCAGCCCCAGCATTTT. Translated: CASSQGLSNQPQHF.

The chain carries TRBV27 and TRBJ2-7, with 7 nucleotides matching TRBD1. Germline loops: CDR1 MNHEY, CDR2 SMNVEV (reference sequence). This CDR3 is built from 15 residues. Trimming removed 6 bases from V and 3 bases from J; junction bases left unmatched: 11. The CDR3 is CASSPRGGLGYEQYF. The DNA for the CDR3 is TGTGCCAGCAGCCCAAGAGGGGGCCTTGGCTACGAGCAGTACTTC.

The V and J genes are TRBV5-6 and TRBJ2-7, with D tentatively TRBD2 (6 bases). This CDR3 has 16 amino acids. With 2 bases removed from V and 2 bases from J, the gap between germline ends came to 17 bases. Germline V gene sequence: CDR1 SGHDT, CDR2 YYEEEE. This chain's CDR3 is CASSLDSAGPPYEQYF. CDR3 DNA sequence: TGTGCCAGCAGCTTAGACTCGGCGGGGCCACCCTACGAGCAGTACTTC.

This clone was observed a few times. The J gene is TRBJ1-6, the V gene TRBV7-3; the D gene is possibly TRBD1 (6 bases). Germline CDR1 is SGHTA and CDR2 is FQGTGA. V was shortened by 2 bases and J by 9 bases, with 11 bases between the two germline ends. CDR3 size: 14 residues. The CDR3 sequence is CASSLGTSGSPLHF. As DNA, the CDR3 is TGTGCCAGCAGCTTAGGGACATCGGGTTCACCCCTCCACTTT. The full variable domain, completed using reference TRBV7-3 and TRBJ1-6, is GAGVSQTPSNKVTEKGKYVELRCDPISGHTALYWYRQSLGQGPEFLIYFQGTGAADDSGLPNDRFFAVRPEGSVSTLKIQRTERGDSAVYLCASSLGTSGSPLHFGNGTRLTVT.

This clone was picked up a small number of times. This sequence joins TRBV7-9 and TRBJ1-6; D remains ambiguous. CDR3 length: 15 amino acids. V was trimmed by 5 bases and J by 8 bases, leaving 16 bases between them. Germline values: CDR1 SEHNR, CDR2 FQNEAQ (reference sequence). For the CDR3, the DNA is TGTGCCAGCAGCCACGGACGGGGTGAGGATTCACCCCTCCACTTT. This gives the protein CASSHGRGEDSPLHF.

The chain has TRBV7-6 and TRBJ2-7, with 7 bases identical to TRBD1. The CDR3 contains 16 residues. V lost 5 bases to trimming and J lost 4 bases; unmatched junction nucleotides: 14. Per the germline V gene, CDR1 is SGHVS and CDR2 is FNYEAQ. The CDR3 coding sequence is TGTGCCAGCAGCAAAGCCCCCCCGGGACAGACTTACGAGCAGTACTTC. Translated: CASSKAPPGQTYEQYF.

The rearrangement joins TRBV18 to TRBJ1-1; 8 bases map to TRBD1. Germline CDR1 reads KGHSH; CDR2 reads LQKENI. The CDR3 loop spans 17 amino acids. The junction had 9 bases not matched to a gene; V was cut back by 2 bases and J by 1 base. CDR3 protein: CASSPRGGQGTNTEAFF. The CDR3, as DNA: TGTGCCAGCTCACCAAGGGGAGGACAGGGAACGAACACTGAAGCTTTCTTT.